A selection of T cell receptor beta chains follows, all from one sample in a study of T-cell reconstitution after alpha-beta-depleted transplantation in children. TCRdb re-called the PCR reads with MiXCR, one entry per CDR3 protein. The sample lists 60,000 to 70,000 distinct CDR3 sequences; 4.9% were seen once. This specimen was PBMCs, mostly from graft donor cells, taken 180 days after TCRalphabeta/CD19-depleted stem cell transplant. These TCRs come from a boy in the first two years of life who had a stem cell transplant for acute myeloid leukemia, so the T cells may come from the graft donor. Each CDR3 is given with its conserved first and last residue. The order of the fields is J gene, clone size, V gene, D gene, CDR3 DNA, CDR3 protein. The D gene is left open where the match is weak. Clone size is not always given. Where it is, it says once, few, many or a class for expanded clones.

J: TRBJ2-7
size: many
V: TRBV5-1
D: TRBD2
DNA: TGCGCCAGCAGCTTTTACGGGGGGGCCTACGAGCAGTACTTC
CDR3: CASSFYGGAYEQYF

J: TRBJ2-6
size: many
V: TRBV29-1
D: -
DNA: TGCAGCGTCTCCTCCGTGGGGGGCCTATGGGCCAACGTCCTGACTTTC
CDR3: CSVSSVGGLWANVLTF

J: TRBJ2-5
size: many
V: TRBV12-3/TRBV12-4
D: TRBD2
DNA: TGTGCCAGCAGTTTAATGTCTAGCGGGGCTTTCCAAGAGACCCAGTACTTC
CDR3: CASSLMSSGAFQETQYF

J: TRBJ2-1
size: many
V: TRBV18
D: TRBD2
DNA: TGTGCCAGCTCACCCTTTAGCGGGGTGTCCTACAATGAGCAGTTCTTC
CDR3: CASSPFSGVSYNEQFF

J: TRBJ1-1
size: many
V: TRBV6-1
D: -
DNA: TGTGCCAGCAGTGTGGGGACGTCTAGGAGGGCTGAAGCTTTCTTT
CDR3: CASSVGTSRRAEAFF

J: TRBJ2-7
size: -
V: TRBV5-2
D: -
DNA: TGTGCCAGCGGCCGCGGGCTCCTCTGCGAGCAGTACTTC
CDR3: CASGRGLLCEQYF

J: TRBJ2-1
size: many
V: TRBV5-1
D: -
DNA: TGCGCCAGCAGCTTGGAGGGGCCAAGCTCCTACAATGAGCAGTTCTTC
CDR3: CASSLEGPSSYNEQFF

J: TRBJ2-7
size: many
V: TRBV27
D: TRBD1
DNA: TGTGCCAGCAGTTTATCAGGGGGCGGCTCCCCGGAAGAGCAGTACTTC
CDR3: CASSLSGGGSPEEQYF

J: TRBJ1-1
size: many
V: TRBV10-3
D: TRBD1
DNA: TGTGCCATCAGTGACCCACAGGGACAGGCGAACACTGAAGCTTTCTTT
CDR3: CAISDPQGQANTEAFF

J: TRBJ1-3
size: many
V: TRBV29-1
D: -
DNA: TGCAGCGTTGCGGAAAACACCATATATTTT
CDR3: CSVAENTIYF

J: TRBJ2-1
size: many
V: TRBV18
D: -
DNA: TGTGCCAGCTCAGCGCCCGGGGGTTCCTACAATGAGCAGTTCTTC
CDR3: CASSAPGGSYNEQFF

J: TRBJ2-2
size: many
V: TRBV29-1
D: -
DNA: TGCAGCGTCAGATTACCGGGGCCCAGCTTCGCCGGGGAGCTGTTTTTT
CDR3: CSVRLPGPSFAGELFF

J: TRBJ2-3
size: many
V: TRBV5-1
D: TRBD2
DNA: TGCGCCAGCCCCGGGACTAGCGAGGCAGATACGCAGTATTTT
CDR3: CASPGTSEADTQYF

J: TRBJ2-3
size: many
V: TRBV20-1
D: TRBD2
DNA: TGCAGTGCGGACCCGGGACTAGGGAACACAGATACGCAGTATTTT
CDR3: CSADPGLGNTDTQYF

J: TRBJ2-1
size: many
V: TRBV5-1
D: -
DNA: TGCGCCAGCACCCTTAATACCGACCCAATCAAAAACTACAATGAGCAGTTCTTC
CDR3: CASTLNTDPIKNYNEQFF

J: TRBJ2-7
size: many
V: TRBV20-1
D: -
DNA: TGCAGTGCTACAGTCTCCGGGACACGCTACGAGCAGTACTTC
CDR3: CSATVSGTRYEQYF

J: TRBJ2-6
size: many
V: TRBV5-1
D: -
DNA: TGCGCCAGCAGCTTGTACGGGGTTGACCTCTCTGGGGCCAACGTCCTGACTTTC
CDR3: CASSLYGVDLSGANVLTF

J: TRBJ2-4
size: many
V: TRBV9
D: -
DNA: TGTGCCAGCAGCGCCACAGCGAAAGCCAAAAACATTCAGTACTTC
CDR3: CASSATAKAKNIQYF

J: TRBJ2-4
size: -
V: TRBV6-1
D: -
DNA: TGTGCCAGCAGTGAAGTCCAGGGCTTAGCCAAAAACATTCAGTACTTC
CDR3: CASSEVQGLAKNIQYF

J: TRBJ2-4
size: many
V: TRBV7-8
D: TRBD2
DNA: TGTGCCAGCAGCATGCCCCGGCCTAGCGGGGGCGAAAACATTCAGTACTTC
CDR3: CASSMPRPSGGENIQYF

J: TRBJ1-1
size: many
V: TRBV27
D: TRBD1
DNA: TGTGCCAGCAGTTTTAATCCCGGGACAGGCGACACTGAAGCTTTCTTT
CDR3: CASSFNPGTGDTEAFF

J: TRBJ2-1
size: many
V: TRBV27
D: TRBD1
DNA: TGTGCCAGCAGTTCTGGACAGGCCCCCATTTGGTCCTACAATGAGCAGTTCTTC
CDR3: CASSSGQAPIWSYNEQFF

J: TRBJ2-3
size: many
V: TRBV7-2
D: -
DNA: TGTGCCAGCAGCTTGTTGCGGGGAACTAGCACAGATACGCAGTATTTT
CDR3: CASSLLRGTSTDTQYF

J: TRBJ2-7
size: many
V: TRBV20-1
D: -
DNA: TGCAGTGCCACCGGGGCCGCTTCCTACGAGCAGTACTTC
CDR3: CSATGAASYEQYF

J: TRBJ2-7
size: many
V: TRBV12-3/TRBV12-4
D: -
DNA: TGTGCCAGCAGTTTGCAGGGTGTCTACGAGCAGTACTTC
CDR3: CASSLQGVYEQYF

J: TRBJ1-3
size: many
V: TRBV6-1
D: -
DNA: TGTGCCAGCAGTGAAGGCCAGGCCGGAAACACCATATATTTT
CDR3: CASSEGQAGNTIYF

J: TRBJ2-5
size: many
V: TRBV3-1
D: -
DNA: TGTGCCAGCAGCCAATTCTCGGCGGGAGAGACCCAGTACTTC
CDR3: CASSQFSAGETQYF

J: TRBJ2-5
size: few
V: TRBV19
D: -
DNA: TGTGCCAGTAGCCCGCAGGGTATCCAAGAGACCCAGTACTTC
CDR3: CASSPQGIQETQYF

J: TRBJ1-6
size: many
V: TRBV15
D: TRBD1
DNA: TGTGCCACCAGCGGCGGACAGGGGGATTCACCCCTCCACTTT
CDR3: CATSGGQGDSPLHF

J: TRBJ2-4
size: many
V: TRBV19
D: -
DNA: TGTGCCAGTAGTCAGGGCAGGGACATTCAGTACTTC
CDR3: CASSQGRDIQYF

J: TRBJ2-5
size: many
V: TRBV24-1
D: -
DNA: TGTGCCACCCGGGACAATTGGGTAGAGACCCAGTACTTC
CDR3: CATRDNWVETQYF